The 15 T cell receptor beta chains listed next were all sequenced from one sample in a study of T cells in Graves' hyperthyroidism and ophthalmopathy. Regions amplified from RNA transcripts were the TCR beta CDR3 regions. When the TCR CDR3 underwent first-round RT-PCR, the HTBI primer set was used. MiXCR, run by TCRdb on the multiplex PCR reads, gives a single entry per CDR3 protein. The top ten hold over 3.5% of the sample, which has 600,000 to 650,000 distinct CDR3 sequences, around 15% seen once. The material sequenced was blood. These receptors came from a woman younger than 45 with Graves' hyperthyroidism.

This clonotype was counted ten times or more. The chain joins TRBV11-2 to TRBJ2-3, with TRBD2 matching over 10 bases. V was pared by 4 bases and J by 4 bases, with 14 bases of the junction left unmatched. CDR3 length: 18 residues. Germline V CDR1 and CDR2: SGHAT, FQNNGV. This chain's CDR3 is CASSSSPIIAGGADTQYF. CDR3 in DNA: TGTGCCAGCAGCTCCTCCCCTATCATAGCGGGAGGTGCAGATACGCAGTATTTT.

This clonotype showed up many times. The rearrangement joins TRBV7-2 to TRBJ2-2; D is perhaps TRBD1 (5 bases). V dropped 2 bases and J dropped 4 bases, with 20 bases sitting between them. The CDR3 is made up of 18 amino acids. Germline V gene lookup returns CDR1 SGHTA and CDR2 FQGNSA. The CDR3 is CASSLIRLQGWGTGELFF. CDR3 nucleotides: TGTGCCAGCAGCTTAATAAGGCTCCAGGGATGGGGCACCGGGGAGCTGTTTTTT.

In its sample, this clonotype was seen many times. This chain connects TRBV6-2 or TRBV6-3 to TRBJ2-7, with 9 nucleotides matching TRBD2. This CDR3 is built from 16 residues. The V segment lost 2 bases and the J segment 6 bases; nucleotides outside the gene matches: 11. The germline V gene has CDR1 MNHEY and CDR2 SVGEGT. The CDR3 nucleotides read TGTGCCAGCAGTTACGCGACTAGCGGATTATTGGGCGAGCAGTACTTC. Amino acid sequence: CASSYATSGLLGEQYF.

As to this clonotype: With a much larger clone just one base away, this may be a read error. J is TRBJ2-5 and V is TRBV6-1; 8 nucleotides line up with TRBD2. This CDR3 has 17 residues. Germline trimming cut 8 bases from V and 5 bases from J; bases unmatched to any gene: 19. Germline lookup yields CDR1 MNHNS and CDR2 SASEGT. CDR3 nucleotides: TGTGCCAGCTCTAGTGGTGGTAGCGGGAAGGCCGGGGAGACCCAGTACTTC. As protein: CASSSGGSGKAGETQYF.

This clonotype was seen a handful of times. V gene TRBV28 combines with J gene TRBJ2-5; perhaps D is TRBD1 or TRBD2 (5 bases each). The CDR3 has 14 residues. Trimming pared 3 bases from V and 6 bases from J, leaving 14 bases between. The germline CDR1 and CDR2 sequences are MDHEN and SYDVKM. The CDR3: CASSFHGTVKTQYF. The CDR3 DNA sequence: TGTGCCAGCAGTTTTCACGGGACGGTGAAGACCCAGTACTTC.

This chain links TRBV2 with TRBJ2-2; 9 nucleotides match TRBD2. The junction had 3 bases not matched to a gene; V was cut back by 6 bases and J by 4 bases. Germline V gene sequence: CDR1 SNHLY, CDR2 FYNNEI. This CDR3 comprises 14 residues. CDR3 nucleotide sequence: TGTGCCAGCAGGGGTAGCGGGAGCACCGGGGAGCTGTTTTTT. Its translation: CASRGSGSTGELFF.

This clonotype was detected ten times or more. The rearrangement links TRBV28 to TRBJ2-1; 7 nucleotides agree with TRBD2. This CDR3 has 16 amino acids. V trimming: 5 bases; J trimming: 1 base; junction bases outside the gene matches: 8. The germline V gene encodes CDR1 MDHEN and CDR2 SYDVKM. DNA of the CDR3: TGTGCCAGCAGTCCCCTGGGGGGGATTTCCTACAATGAGCAGTTCTTC. Amino acid sequence: CASSPLGGISYNEQFF.

The chain employs TRBV9 and TRBJ2-3, with 8 nucleotides matching TRBD2. Germline loops: CDR1 SGDLS, CDR2 YYNGEE. J gave up 2 bases and V 4 bases, and 6 bases lay outside the gene matches. The CDR3 runs to 15 residues. This chain's CDR3 is CASSISGTYTDTQYF. Written as DNA, the CDR3 is TGTGCCAGCAGCATTAGCGGGACGTACACAGATACGCAGTATTTT.

This clonotype was counted ten times or more. V gene TRBV2 combines with J gene TRBJ1-6; TRBD1 might be the D (6 bases). V was shortened by 6 bases and J by 10 bases, with 13 bases between the two germline ends. This CDR3 is built from 13 residues. Germline V CDR1 and CDR2: SNHLY, FYNNEI. The CDR3 DNA reads TGTGCCAGCAGCTCGACAGGAACCTCACCCCTCCACTTT. It yields the protein CASSSTGTSPLHF.

There are many counts of this clonotype. This rearrangement joins TRBV28 to TRBJ1-2; D is possibly TRBD1 (6 bases). Trimming took off 3 bases at V and 5 bases at J, with 10 bases between the two ends. The CDR3 is 13 amino acids. The germline V gene has CDR1 MDHEN and CDR2 SYDVKM. CDR3 sequence: CASSFWGPYGYTF. In DNA form, the CDR3 reads TGTGCCAGCAGTTTCTGGGGGCCGTATGGCTACACCTTC.

V usage is TRBV12-3 or TRBV12-4 and J usage is TRBJ2-1; 9 nucleotides match TRBD1. J lost 3 bases, V lost 7 bases, and 7 bases had no gene match. The CDR3 is 15 amino acids. CDR3 nucleotide sequence: TGTGCCAGCACCCCGGGGGACAGGGACTACAATGAGCAGTTCTTC. Protein: CASTPGDRDYNEQFF.

A word on this clonotype: One junction end does not reproduce the germline sequence, and a read error may be involved. The chain joins TRBV6-1 to TRBJ1-5, with no clear D. The CDR3 length is 14 residues. In germline, CDR1 is MNHNS, CDR2 SASEGT. The CDR3 DNA reads as TGTGCCACCAGTCAGACGGACGGCGGGCAGCCCCAGCATTTT. This sequence encodes CATSQTDGGQPQHF.

This clonotype has only a few counts. This chain uses TRBV5-4 with TRBJ2-1; TRBD1 agrees at 9 bases. Germline CDR1 reads SGHNT; CDR2 reads YYREEE (reference sequence). V was clipped by 4 bases and J by 5 bases; unmatched bases: 7. CDR3 length equals 15 residues. CDR3 sequence (DNA): TGTGCCAGCAGCACTCCGGGACAGGGTGACAATGAGCAGTTCTTC. Translation: CASSTPGQGDNEQFF.

The table lists this clonotype with many counts. This chain joins TRBV5-1 and TRBJ1-6; D unresolved. Trimming took 1 base from V and 8 from J, leaving 10 bases between them. CDR1 is SGHRS, CDR2 YFSETQ, per germline. The CDR3 totals 14 residues. The CDR3 DNA follows: TGCGCCAGCAGCTTGTCGGGGTTTGATTCACCCCTCCACTTT. Its translation: CASSLSGFDSPLHF.

This rearrangement joins TRBV20-1 to TRBJ2-1; 9 bases fit TRBD2. The V segment lost 0 bases and the J segment 4 bases; nucleotides outside the gene matches: 7. Germline V gene sequence: CDR1 DFQATT, CDR2 SNEGSKA (reference sequence). The CDR3 runs to 16 residues. CDR3 region: CSARDSRLAAYNEQFF. In DNA form, the CDR3 reads TGCAGTGCTAGAGATTCCCGACTAGCGGCTTACAATGAGCAGTTCTTC.